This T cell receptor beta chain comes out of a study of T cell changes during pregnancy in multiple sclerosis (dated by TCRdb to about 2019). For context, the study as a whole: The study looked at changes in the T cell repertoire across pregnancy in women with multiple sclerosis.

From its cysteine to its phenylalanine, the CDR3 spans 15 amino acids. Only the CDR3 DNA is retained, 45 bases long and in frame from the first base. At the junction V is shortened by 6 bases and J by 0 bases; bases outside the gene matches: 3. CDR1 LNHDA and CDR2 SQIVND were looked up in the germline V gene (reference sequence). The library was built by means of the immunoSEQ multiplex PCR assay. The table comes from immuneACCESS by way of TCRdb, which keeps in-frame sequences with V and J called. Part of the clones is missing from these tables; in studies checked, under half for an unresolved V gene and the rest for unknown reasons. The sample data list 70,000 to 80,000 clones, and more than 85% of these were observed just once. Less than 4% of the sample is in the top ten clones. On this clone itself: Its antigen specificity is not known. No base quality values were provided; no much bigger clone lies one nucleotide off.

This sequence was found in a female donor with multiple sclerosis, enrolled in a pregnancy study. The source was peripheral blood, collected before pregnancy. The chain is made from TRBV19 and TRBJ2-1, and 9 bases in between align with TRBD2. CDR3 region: CASRKTSGSYNEQFF. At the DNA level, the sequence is TGTGCCAGTAGGAAGACTAGCGGCTCCTACAATGAGCAGTTCTTC.